The 8 T cell receptor beta chains in this list originate from one sample, sequenced in a study of post-analysis software for immune sequencing data. General study points: Controls had lower frequencies than patients of about 5 TRBV segments, which included TRBV5-6, TRBV5-1 and TRBV20-1.

Included in the TCR beta cDNA libraries were unique molecular identifiers. MiXCR was run by TCRdb on the PCR reads, yielding one entry per CDR3 protein. The table records roughly 540,000 distinct CDR3 sequences, around 31% of them present only once. Their cognate antigens are unknown. Sequencing was done on a sample of blood. These receptors were taken from a girl younger than 18 with multiple sclerosis.

The V and J genes are TRBV4-1 and TRBJ1-1, with D unresolved. Trimming shortened V by 1 base and J by 1 base, and 10 bases separated the two germline ends. The germline V gene encodes CDR1 MGHRA and CDR2 YSYEKL. There are 15 residues in the CDR3. This CDR3 reads CASSQVMARNTEAFF. CDR3 nucleotide sequence: TGCGCCAGCAGCCAAGTAATGGCCAGGAACACTGAAGCTTTCTTT.

This rearrangement joins TRBV20-1 to TRBJ1-1, with D perhaps TRBD1 (6 bases). The CDR3 has 13 amino acids. Looked up from germline, CDR1 is DFQATT and CDR2 is SNEGSKA (reference sequence). V was trimmed by 3 bases and J by 5 bases, leaving 13 bases between them. This chain's CDR3 is CSASPLGGTEAFF. The CDR3 DNA follows: TGCAGTGCTAGCCCATTAGGGGGAACTGAAGCTTTCTTT.

This clonotype appeared a few times. This rearrangement joins TRBV4-1 to TRBJ2-2; no reliable D call. The CDR3 sequence is 14 residues long. Between the trimmed V and J ends, which lost 1 base and 1 base, there was a span of 4 bases. Per germline, CDR1 MGHRA and CDR2 YSYEKL. Written as DNA, the CDR3 is TGCGCCAGCAGCCAAGCGCGGAACACCGGGGAGCTGTTTTTT. It yields the protein CASSQARNTGELFF.

This clonotype has just a few counts. V usage is TRBV20-1 and J usage is TRBJ2-5; TRBD2 aligns across 8 bases. J was trimmed by 4 bases and V by 0 bases; bases with no gene match: 13. Germline CDR1 is DFQATT and CDR2 is SNEGSKA (reference sequence). The CDR3 contains 17 residues. The CDR3 sequence is CSARDLAGGVGGETQYF. CDR3 coding DNA: TGCAGTGCTAGAGATCTCGCGGGGGGAGTAGGTGGAGAGACCCAGTACTTC.

The sample holds one count of this clonotype. Written as DNA, the CDR3 is TGTGCCAGCTCACCACCGTCGGAGGGGTATGGCTACACCTTC. It translates to CASSPPSEGYGYTF. This chain connects TRBV18 to TRBJ1-2, with D tentatively TRBD1 (5 bases). The CDR3 is 14 residues long. Per the germline V gene, CDR1 is KGHSH and CDR2 is LQKENI. The V end was cut by 0 bases, the J end by 5 bases, with 10 bases between.

The chain couples TRBV12-3 or TRBV12-4 to TRBJ2-7; 7 bases match TRBD1. The ends lost 6 bases at V and 3 bases at J; junction bases unmatched: 5. This CDR3 contains 13 residues. The CDR3: CASRSGQNYEQYF. For the CDR3, the DNA is TGTGCCAGCAGGTCGGGACAGAACTACGAGCAGTACTTC.

The V call is TRBV19, the J call TRBJ1-5; 8 nucleotides agree with TRBD1. CDR1 is LNHDA, CDR2 SQIVND, per germline (reference sequence). This CDR3 contains 14 residues. With 5 bases clipped from V and 6 bases from J, the junction kept 6 bases outside the gene matches. The CDR3 bases are TGTGCCAGTAGTCGACAACAGGGGGGTCAGCCCCAGCATTTT. Translated, it gives CASSRQQGGQPQHF.

This clonotype has a handful of counts. The rearrangement joins TRBV25-1 to TRBJ2-5, with a weak D call TRBD2 (6 bases). Germline assignment: CDR1 MGHDK and CDR2 SYGVNS. The V gene lost 3 bases and the J gene lost 5 bases, with 13 bases spanning the gap. The CDR3 runs 14 residues. The CDR3 region is CASSEWGDWETQYF. The DNA for the CDR3 is TGTGCCAGCAGTGAGTGGGGGGACTGGGAGACCCAGTACTTC.